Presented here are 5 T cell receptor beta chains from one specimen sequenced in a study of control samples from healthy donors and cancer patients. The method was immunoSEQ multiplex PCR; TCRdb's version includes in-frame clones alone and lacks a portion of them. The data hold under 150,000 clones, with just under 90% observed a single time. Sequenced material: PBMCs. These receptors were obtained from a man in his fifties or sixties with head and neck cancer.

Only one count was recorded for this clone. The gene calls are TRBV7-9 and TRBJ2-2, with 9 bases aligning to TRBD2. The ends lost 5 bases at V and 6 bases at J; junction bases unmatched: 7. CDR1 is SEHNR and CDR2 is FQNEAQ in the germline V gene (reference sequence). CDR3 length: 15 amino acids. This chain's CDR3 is CASSQTLAGAGELFF. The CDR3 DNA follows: TGTGCCAGCAGCCAAACTTTAGCGGGGGCCGGGGAGCTGTTTTTT.

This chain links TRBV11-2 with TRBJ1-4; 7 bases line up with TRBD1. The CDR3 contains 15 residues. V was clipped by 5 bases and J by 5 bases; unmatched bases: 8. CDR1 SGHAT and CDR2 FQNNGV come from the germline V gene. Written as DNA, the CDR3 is TGTGCCAGCAGCCTAGGGACAGCAAAGAATGAAAAACTGTTTTTT. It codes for CASSLGTAKNEKLFF.

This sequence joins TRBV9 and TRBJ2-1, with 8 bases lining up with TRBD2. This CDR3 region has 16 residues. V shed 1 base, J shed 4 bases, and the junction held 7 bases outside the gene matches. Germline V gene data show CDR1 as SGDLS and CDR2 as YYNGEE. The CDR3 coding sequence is TGTGCCAGCAGCGTAAGGGCGGGGGGTTATTACAATGAGCAGTTCTTC. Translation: CASSVRAGGYYNEQFF.

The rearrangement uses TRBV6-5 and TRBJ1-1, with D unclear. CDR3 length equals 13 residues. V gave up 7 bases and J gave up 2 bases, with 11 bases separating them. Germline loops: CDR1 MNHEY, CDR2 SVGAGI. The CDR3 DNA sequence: TGTGCCAGCATGAGGGCCCGAAACACTGAAGCTTTCTTT. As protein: CASMRARNTEAFF.

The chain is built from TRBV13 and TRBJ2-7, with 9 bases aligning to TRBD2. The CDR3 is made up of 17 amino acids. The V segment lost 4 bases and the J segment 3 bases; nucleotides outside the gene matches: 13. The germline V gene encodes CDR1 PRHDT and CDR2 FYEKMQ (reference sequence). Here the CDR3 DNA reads TGTGCCAGCAGCTCCTCCTCAGCGGGGGGAACATTCTACGAGCAGTACTTC. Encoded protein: CASSSSSAGGTFYEQYF.